Listed here are 28 T cell receptor beta chains from one sample, sequenced in a study of regulatory T cells in long-lasting Graves disease. Researchers made TCR beta libraries by using iRepertoire HTBI primers and running Arm-PCR on CDR3 regions. TCRdb redid the calling of the multiplex PCR reads with MiXCR, one entry per CDR3 protein. Among around 340,000 distinct CDR3 sequences listed, roughly 21% were seen once. Time point given: persistent/refractory GD, antithyroid drugs over 5 years with positive TRAb. PBMC-derived RNA was used for the TCR library. The sequencing here drew on peripheral blood mononuclear cells (PBMCs), taken when the disease was refractory, from a patient treated with antithyroid drugs. These TCRs come from a female donor with Graves disease.

CDR3 in amino acids: CASSLSGAGGREQFF. DNA of the CDR3: TGTGCCAGCAGCTTAAGTGGGGCAGGGGGTCGTGAGCAGTTCTTC. This chain links TRBV7-3 with TRBJ2-5, with 7 bases identical to TRBD1. The closer fit of TRBJ2-1 to the DNA end suggests the J call may be wrong. CDR3 length: 15 amino acids. CDR1 SGHTA and CDR2 FQGTGA come from the germline V gene.

The chain couples TRBV3-1 to TRBJ2-7, with 11 bases fitting TRBD2. This CDR3 contains 15 residues. Germline CDR1 is LGHDT and CDR2 is YNNKEL (reference sequence). J lost 2 bases, V lost 1 base, and 1 base had no gene match. CDR3 nucleotides: TGTGCCAGCAGCCAAGTAGCGGGAGGGCCCTACGAGCAGTACTTC. Translation: CASSQVAGGPYEQYF.

In its sample, this clonotype was seen many times. The rearrangement uses TRBV28 and TRBJ2-7; 9 bases fit TRBD1. The ends lost 7 bases at V and 6 bases at J; junction bases unmatched: 4. This CDR3 region has 12 residues. The V gene's germline CDR1 is MDHEN and CDR2 SYDVKM. CDR3 sequence reads: CASTGTGSEQYF. CDR3 nucleotides: TGTGCCAGCACCGGGACAGGGAGCGAGCAGTACTTC. The variable domain in full, completed from reference TRBV28 and TRBJ2-7, reads DVKVTQSSRYLVKRTGEKVFLECVQDMDHENMFWYRQDPGLGLRLIYFSYDVKMKEKGDIPEGYSVSREKKERFSLILESASTNQTSMYLCASTGTGSEQYFGPGTRLTVT.

This clonotype showed up many times. This chain joins TRBV10-3 and TRBJ1-1; D might be TRBD1 (5 bases). CDR1 ENHRY and CDR2 SYGVKD come from the germline V gene. The germline V and J ends were trimmed by 6 bases and 4 bases, with 18 bases remaining between them. The CDR3 consists of 15 residues. The CDR3 DNA is TGTGCCATCAGCCCCGGGACTCAAGGATTCACTGAAGCTTTCTTT. It yields the protein CAISPGTQGFTEAFF.

The V gene is TRBV7-9, the J gene TRBJ2-5; D call uncertain. Germline values: CDR1 SEHNR, CDR2 FQNEAQ (reference sequence). V was trimmed by 7 bases and J by 4 bases, leaving 7 bases between them. The CDR3 consists of 11 residues. CDR3: CASTQTETQYF. The DNA for the CDR3 is TGTGCCAGCACCCAAACAGAGACCCAGTACTTC.

V gene TRBV6-5 combines with J gene TRBJ2-7, with 7 positions matching TRBD1. CDR3 length equals 15 residues. After removal of 0 bases from V and 2 bases from J, the junction contained 4 bases not matched to a gene. Looked up from germline, CDR1 is MNHEY and CDR2 is SVGAGI. The DNA of the CDR3 is TGTGCCAGCAGTTACTCAGATACAGGGGCCTACGAGCAGTACTTC. It is translated as CASSYSDTGAYEQYF.

Worth noting for this clonotype: A much larger clone lies a single base off, so this may be a read error. This chain uses TRBV28 with TRBJ1-2, with 8 bases matching TRBD1. The CDR3 runs 16 residues. Germline V gene data show CDR1 as MDHEN and CDR2 as SYDVKM. The CDR3 protein is CARSLTGGGPNYGYTF. CDR3 DNA sequence: TGTGCCCGCAGTTTAACAGGGGGGGGGCCCAACTATGGCTACACCTTC.

The rearrangement links TRBV5-6 to TRBJ2-7; no reliable D call. Germline V gene sequence: CDR1 SGHDT, CDR2 YYEEEE. Between the trimmed V and J ends, which lost 5 bases and 1 base, there was a span of 16 bases. This CDR3 spans 15 amino acids. CDR3 in amino acids: CASRTGPSSSYEQYF. CDR3 nucleotide sequence: TGTGCCAGCAGAACCGGGCCCTCGAGTTCCTACGAGCAGTACTTC.

This clonotype was counted a few times. The chain combines TRBV12-3 or TRBV12-4 with TRBJ2-3; TRBD1 matches 8 bases. With 6 bases clipped from V and 0 bases from J, the junction kept 2 bases outside the gene matches. CDR3 size: 14 residues. Written as DNA, the CDR3 is TGTGCCAGCAGACGGACAGGGAGCACAGATACGCAGTATTTT. Its protein is CASRRTGSTDTQYF.

In this sample, this clonotype turned up a few times. The chain carries TRBV7-2 and TRBJ2-2, with D hard to call. CDR1 and CDR2 from the germline V gene are SGHTA and FQGNSA. With 3 bases removed from V and 0 bases from J, the gap between germline ends came to 8 bases. The CDR3 is 15 residues long. This CDR3 is CASSFSEANTGELFF. DNA of the CDR3: TGTGCCAGCAGCTTCTCCGAGGCGAACACCGGGGAGCTGTTTTTT.

This clonotype was counted a few times. The chain joins TRBV10-3 to TRBJ1-3, with 7 bases aligning to TRBD1. Germline CDR1 is ENHRY and CDR2 is SYGVKD. The trim removed 6 bases at V and 0 bases at J, leaving 8 bases unmatched. The CDR3 has 16 amino acids. The CDR3, as DNA: TGTGCCATCAGCGGCCCGGGACAGCGCTCTGGAAACACCATATATTTT. Translating it yields CAISGPGQRSGNTIYF.

This clonotype came up many times. The J gene is TRBJ1-2, the V gene TRBV7-8, with a weak D call TRBD1 (6 bases). V was cut by 1 base and J by 4 bases, with 16 bases left in between. Germline values: CDR1 SGHVS, CDR2 FQNEAQ. The CDR3 extends over 16 amino acids. In DNA form, the CDR3 reads TGTGCCAGCAGCTTAGGCGGCGCAGGAGGGGGCTATGGCTACACCTTC. Translating gives CASSLGGAGGGYGYTF.

This clonotype was observed a few times. The V call is TRBV14, the J call TRBJ2-5; 7 nucleotides align to TRBD1. Trimming took 4 bases from V and 2 from J; bases not matched to a gene: 7. The CDR3 is made up of 15 amino acids. CDR1 is SGHDN, CDR2 FVKESK, per germline. CDR3 region: CASSRQGIWQETQYF. DNA of the CDR3: TGTGCCAGCAGCCGACAGGGCATCTGGCAAGAGACCCAGTACTTC.

This clonotype was observed at least ten times. This chain uses TRBV7-9 with TRBJ2-2, with no clear D. V shed 3 bases and J shed 2 bases, with 7 bases lying between them. Germline loops: CDR1 SEHNR, CDR2 FQNEAQ (reference sequence). The CDR3 runs 14 residues. In DNA form, the CDR3 reads TGTGCCAGCAGCTTTGCCCTAAACACCGGGGAGCTGTTTTTT. Its protein product is CASSFALNTGELFF.

This clonotype was observed a few times. The rearrangement uses TRBV4-3 and TRBJ1-4; no clear D gene. There are 15 residues in the CDR3. V dropped 0 bases and J dropped 4 bases, with 9 bases sitting between them. Germline lookup yields CDR1 LGHNA and CDR2 YSLEER. CDR3 DNA: TGCGCCAGCAGCCAAGACGGTCTTGATAATGAAAAACTGTTTTTT. This codes for CASSQDGLDNEKLFF.

This clonotype was counted many times. The genes are TRBV18 and TRBJ1-2; D is uncertain. The CDR3 is made up of 11 amino acids. Germline V CDR1 and CDR2: KGHSH, LQKENI. The V gene lost 8 bases and the J gene lost 4 bases, with 8 bases spanning the gap. CDR3 coding DNA: TGTGCCAGCAGTCCCGGCTATGGCTACACCTTC. It is translated as CASSPGYGYTF.

The rearrangement joins TRBV7-2 to TRBJ2-7; 10 nucleotides match TRBD1. CDR1 SGHTA and CDR2 FQGNSA come from the germline V gene. Unmatched junction bases numbered 9, after V lost 1 base and J lost 3 bases. This CDR3 has 17 amino acids. The CDR3 spells CASSLVGAGTGDYEQYF. The CDR3 DNA reads TGTGCCAGCAGCTTAGTGGGCGCCGGGACAGGGGACTACGAGCAGTACTTC.

On this clonotype: Relative to the germline gene, one junction end is altered; a read error may explain this. V usage is TRBV5-6 and J usage is TRBJ1-2; 7 bases match TRBD1. CDR1 and CDR2 (germline): SGHDT, YYEEEE. This CDR3 region has 16 residues. The CDR3 protein is CPSSLAGTEQDYGYTF. The CDR3 DNA is TGTCCCAGCAGCTTGGCCGGGACAGAACAAGACTATGGCTACACCTTC.

This clonotype appeared many times. The chain carries TRBV12-3 or TRBV12-4 and TRBJ2-7; the D gene is possibly TRBD1 (6 bases). The CDR3 contains 14 residues. Trimming cost V 1 base and J 5 bases, with 12 bases left between them. CDR3 bases: TGTGCCAGCAGTTTAGGAGCAGGGGTTGACGAGCAGTACTTC. The encoded protein is CASSLGAGVDEQYF.

The rearrangement links TRBV29-1 to TRBJ2-7; 9 nucleotides line up with TRBD1. V trimming: 5 bases; J trimming: 3 bases; junction bases outside the gene matches: 17. The CDR3 is 17 residues long. Per the germline V gene, CDR1 is SQVTM and CDR2 is ANQGSEA. CDR3 residues: CSVFLPRQQGAVYEQYF. The CDR3 bases are TGCAGCGTTTTCTTGCCCCGACAACAGGGGGCGGTCTACGAGCAGTACTTC.

The rearrangement links TRBV29-1 to TRBJ2-7; TRBD1 matches 7 bases. Per the germline V gene, CDR1 is SQVTM and CDR2 is ANQGSEA. The CDR3 runs 14 residues. J gave up 5 bases and V 5 bases, and 12 bases lay outside the gene matches. In DNA form, the CDR3 reads TGCAGCGTTCAGGGGGACACGGGGTTCCACGAGCAGTACTTC. Its translation: CSVQGDTGFHEQYF.

The chain recombines TRBV7-2 with TRBJ1-6; perhaps TRBD1 as D (5 bases). The CDR3 length is 16 residues. The V gene lost 2 bases and the J gene lost 9 bases, with 17 bases spanning the gap. Germline lookup yields CDR1 SGHTA and CDR2 FQGNSA. The DNA for the CDR3 is TGTGCCAGCAGCTTATGGTCAGGGCGGACCGGTTCACCCCTCCACTTT. Translation: CASSLWSGRTGSPLHF.

This clonotype was counted a few times. The gene calls are TRBV14 and TRBJ1-2; 8 nucleotides match TRBD1. Per germline, CDR1 SGHDN and CDR2 FVKESK. This CDR3 is 15 amino acids long. Trimming cost V 1 base and J 4 bases; bases outside gene matches: 5. DNA of the CDR3: TGTGCCAGCAGCCAAGTGGCAGGGGGCCGCTATGGCTACACCTTC. It yields the protein CASSQVAGGRYGYTF.

The V and J genes are TRBV7-8 and TRBJ1-5; D perhaps matches TRBD1 (6 bases). Trimming stripped 0 bases from V and 3 bases from J, with 12 bases between. This CDR3 is 16 amino acids long. Per the germline V gene, CDR1 is SGHVS and CDR2 is FQNEAQ. CDR3 protein: CASSLAGGGVNQPQHF. CDR3 nucleotide sequence: TGTGCCAGCAGCTTAGCGGGGGGGGGCGTCAATCAGCCCCAGCATTTT.

The chain has TRBV12-3 or TRBV12-4 and TRBJ1-2, with D possibly being TRBD1 (5 bases). The V and J ends lost 6 bases and 4 bases respectively, with 18 bases between them. CDR3 size: 15 residues. CDR3 loop: CASRHGRGSIYGYTF. CDR3 sequence (DNA): TGTGCCAGCAGACACGGGAGGGGTAGTATCTATGGCTACACCTTC.

This clonotype has only a few counts. The chain carries TRBV20-1 and TRBJ2-2; 7 bases agree with TRBD1. CDR1 is DFQATT and CDR2 is SNEGSKA in the germline V gene (reference sequence). Trimming removed 6 bases from V and 2 bases from J; junction bases left unmatched: 6. The CDR3 loop spans 14 amino acids. CDR3 sequence (DNA): TGCAGTGCACACAGGGGCACTAACACCGGGGAGCTGTTTTTT. Residues: CSAHRGTNTGELFF.

This clonotype has only a few counts. The limits of the CDR3 on the DNA are not certain, so only TCRdb's listed CDR3 is given. Here the CDR3 reads CASSIVGQGALYF. The genes are TRBV19 and TRBJ1-6; TRBD1, as called in the table, went unchecked against the DNA. Germline V gene lookup returns CDR1 LNHDA and CDR2 SQIVND (reference sequence). The length of the CDR3 is 13 amino acids, counting both ends.

V and J are TRBV15 and TRBJ1-6, with a tentative D call TRBD1 (5 bases). V was pared by 7 bases and J by 9 bases, with 16 bases between. This CDR3 comprises 14 residues. Germline V lookup: CDR1 LNHNV, CDR2 YYDKDF (reference sequence). The CDR3 DNA reads as TGTGCCACCATCCAGAGGGCCCAGGGTTCACCCCTCCACTTT. It encodes CATIQRAQGSPLHF. Looking up the rest from reference TRBV15 and TRBJ1-6 gives the full variable domain: DAMVIQNPRYQVTQFGKPVTLSCSQTLNHNVMYWYQQKSSQAPKLLFHYYDKDFNNEADTPDNFQSRRPNTSFCFLDIRSPGLGDTAMYLCATIQRAQGSPLHFGNGTRLTVT.